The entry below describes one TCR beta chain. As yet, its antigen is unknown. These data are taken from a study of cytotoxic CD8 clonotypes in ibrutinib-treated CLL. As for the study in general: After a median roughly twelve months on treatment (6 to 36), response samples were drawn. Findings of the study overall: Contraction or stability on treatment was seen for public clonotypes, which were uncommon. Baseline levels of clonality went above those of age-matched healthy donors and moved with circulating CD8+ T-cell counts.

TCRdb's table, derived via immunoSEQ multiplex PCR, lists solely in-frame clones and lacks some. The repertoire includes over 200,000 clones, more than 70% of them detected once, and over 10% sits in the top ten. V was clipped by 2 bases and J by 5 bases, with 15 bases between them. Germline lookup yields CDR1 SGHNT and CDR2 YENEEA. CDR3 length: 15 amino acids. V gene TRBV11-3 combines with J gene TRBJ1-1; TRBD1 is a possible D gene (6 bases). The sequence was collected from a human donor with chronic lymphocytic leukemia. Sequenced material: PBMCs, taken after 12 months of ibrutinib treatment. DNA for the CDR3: TGTGCCAGCAGCTTAAGGCCAGGGGCCGAGACTGAAGCTTTCTTT. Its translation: CASSLRPGAETEAFF.